Sequencing of this T cell receptor (beta chain) was carried out in a study of cytotoxic CD8 clonotypes in ibrutinib-treated CLL. Whole-study context: By median around 74 months, 12 had progressed and approximately 15 stayed remitted; responses had been 2 complete and roughly 25 partial. Mean yields were roughly 250,000 productive templates and about 94,000 productive rearrangements per sample. Specimens for response were gathered following a median about twelve months of therapy, spanning 6 to 36.

The V end was cut by 0 bases, the J end by 5 bases, with 7 bases between. Germline V gene lookup returns CDR1 SGHTA and CDR2 FQGNSA. The CDR3 extends over 14 amino acids. Sequencing was performed with immunoSEQ multiplex PCR; in TCRdb, only in-frame clones are kept and a portion is missing. The sample shows about 43,000 clones, approximately 69% of them seen only once. This receptor was identified in a human donor with chronic lymphocytic leukemia. This specimen was PBMCs, taken after 12 months of ibrutinib treatment. The chain carries TRBV7-2 and TRBJ2-2; D remains unclear. The DNA of the CDR3 is TGTGCCAGCAGCTTAGCGGCCCAAACCGGGGAGCTGTTTTTT. Translating it yields CASSLAAQTGELFF.